These 8 T cell receptor beta chains were sequenced from one sample in a study of CD8 T cells in Susac syndrome. The RNA, roughly 0.5 to 1 ug, was put through reverse transcription using random hexamers. TCRdb re-called the immunoSEQ multiplex PCR reads through MiXCR, storing one row per CDR3 protein. The data show 110,000 or so distinct CDR3 sequences, with around 93% seen just once and roughly 0.11% held by the top ten. The sequencing input was CD8+ T cells from PBMCs. Receptors originate from a human donor in good health.

The rearrangement links TRBV5-4 to TRBJ2-2; D is ambiguous. CDR1 is SGHNT, CDR2 YYREEE, per germline (reference sequence). V shed 0 bases and J shed 0 bases, with 6 bases lying between them. The CDR3 totals 15 residues. In DNA form, the CDR3 reads TGTGCCAGCAGCTTGGCGGCCCCGAACACCGGGGAGCTGTTTTTT. Translating it yields CASSLAAPNTGELFF.

The J gene is TRBJ2-7, the V gene TRBV5-1; D is possibly TRBD1 (6 bases). Germline loops: CDR1 SGHRS, CDR2 YFSETQ. V was clipped by 4 bases and J by 2 bases, with 16 bases between them. The CDR3 consists of 15 residues. CDR3 sequence (DNA): TGCGCCAGCAGCGAGAACACCGGGGACACCTACGAGCAGTACTTC. Residues: CASSENTGDTYEQYF. Combining the CDR3 with reference TRBV5-1 and TRBJ2-7 gives the whole variable domain KAGVTQTPRYLIKTRGQQVTLSCSPISGHRSVSWYQQTPGQGLQFLFEYFSETQRNKGNFPGRFSGRQFSNSRSEMNVSTLELGDSALYLCASSENTGDTYEQYFGPGTRLTVT.

The chain is built from TRBV7-2 and TRBJ1-4; D gene ambiguous. CDR1 is SGHTA and CDR2 is FQGNSA in the germline V gene. The CDR3 contains 15 residues. The ends were cut back, 1 base at V and 7 bases at J, with 13 bases in the middle. The CDR3 DNA sequence: TGTGCCAGCAGCTTAGGGGGAATTAGCGGTGAAAAACTGTTTTTT. This codes for CASSLGGISGEKLFF. The variable domain in full, completed from reference TRBV7-2 and TRBJ1-4, reads GAGVSQSPSNKVTEKGKDVELRCDPISGHTALYWYRQSLGQGLEFLIYFQGNSAPDKSGLPSDRFSAERTGGSVSTLTIQRTQQEDSAVYLCASSLGGISGEKLFFGSGTQLSVL.

The chain joins TRBV6-1 to TRBJ1-1; D is possibly TRBD1 (5 bases). Germline V lookup: CDR1 MNHNS, CDR2 SASEGT. Trimming pared 7 bases from V and 1 base from J, leaving 10 bases between. This CDR3 spans 13 amino acids. This chain's CDR3 is CASNPGGNTEAFF. Written as DNA, the CDR3 is TGTGCCAGCAACCCGGGGGGGAACACTGAAGCTTTCTTT.

This chain connects TRBV6-5 to TRBJ2-7, with 7 positions matching TRBD2. Germline V CDR1 and CDR2: MNHEY, SVGAGI. The V gene end was trimmed by 6 bases and the J gene end by 4 bases; junction bases not matched to a gene: 9. This CDR3 has 14 amino acids. CDR3 protein: CASRFSSGVYEQYF. The CDR3 coding sequence is TGTGCCAGCAGGTTTTCTAGCGGAGTATACGAGCAGTACTTC.

The chain combines TRBV6-2 or TRBV6-3 with TRBJ2-1; D remains ambiguous. The CDR3 contains 14 residues. Germline CDR1 MNHEY, CDR2 SVGEGT. V lost 0 bases to trimming and J lost 5 bases, with 8 bases between them. The CDR3 loop reads CASSYSQTHNEQFF. The CDR3 nucleotides are TGTGCCAGCAGTTACTCGCAAACCCACAATGAGCAGTTCTTC.

The gene calls are TRBV19 and TRBJ2-3; possible D gene TRBD2, 5 bases. The CDR3 loop spans 16 amino acids. CDR1 is LNHDA, CDR2 SQIVND, per germline (reference sequence). The ends were cut back, 1 base at V and 0 bases at J, with 11 bases in the middle. CDR3 residues: CASSIVAGLSTDTQYF. CDR3 DNA sequence: TGTGCCAGTAGTATAGTTGCGGGCCTGAGCACAGATACGCAGTATTTT.

The chain recombines TRBV20-1 with TRBJ2-1, with D uncertain. Trimming shortened V by 0 bases and J by 0 bases, and 15 bases separated the two germline ends. Per the germline V gene, CDR1 is DFQATT and CDR2 is SNEGSKA (reference sequence). The CDR3 length is 17 residues. The CDR3 region has the DNA TGCAGTGCTAGAGATCTGGGCGGAACCGTCTCCTACAATGAGCAGTTCTTC. It is translated as CSARDLGGTVSYNEQFF.